This T cell receptor (beta chain) was identified in a study of T cell repertoires in cytomegalovirus infection. Per germline, CDR1 SGHTA and CDR2 FQGNSA. J was trimmed by 4 bases and V by 1 base; bases with no gene match: 9. The CDR3 has 16 residues. One entry per CDR3 protein, called by TCRdb with MiXCR from the reads. This table has 400,000 to 600,000 distinct CDR3 sequences, about 42% appearing once. This clonotype was seen a handful of times. Its antigen is unknown. The chain is built from TRBV7-2 and TRBJ2-7, with 8 bases identical to TRBD2. This receptor was identified in a human donor in good health (CMV status not recorded). Some clones in this sample may be carry-over from other donors' samples. This specimen consisted of cultured PBMCs, obtained from culture after CMV antigen stimulation. Here the CDR3 reads CASSLGSGSPGYEQYF. The CDR3 nucleotides read TGTGCCAGCAGCTTAGGGAGCGGGAGCCCCGGGTACGAGCAGTACTTC.